This is a list of T cell receptor beta chains from one sample in a study of metastatic and nonmetastatic thyroid tumors. TCRdb re-called the PCR reads through MiXCR. The table shows about 20,000 clones, with 20% to 25% occurring only once. The sample comprised tumor tissue. These receptors came from a female donor with papillary thyroid cancer or a benign thyroid nodule (not recorded which). Some clones in this sample may be carry-over from other donors' samples. The CDR3 runs from the conserved cysteine through the conserved F or W. The D gene is left open where the match is weak. Part of the rows lack a size; the others show once, few, many or a class for expanded clones.

len: 14
v_gene: TRBV5-1
d_gene: NA
abundance: many
j_gene: TRBJ2-1
CDR3nt: TGCGCCAGCAGCTTGGTTAGCAGGACCGGTGAGCAGTTCTTC
CDR3aa: CASSLVSRTGEQFF

len: 12
v_gene: TRBV25-1
d_gene: NA
abundance: many
j_gene: TRBJ1-6
CDR3nt: TGTGCCAGCCAACTCTCCTCAGGGCCCCTCCACTTT
CDR3aa: CASQLSSGPLHF

len: 15
v_gene: TRBV19
d_gene: TRBD2
abundance: NA
j_gene: TRBJ2-7
CDR3nt: TGTGCCAGTAGTCTACCGGGACTAGGCGTCTACGAGCAGTACTTC
CDR3aa: CASSLPGLGVYEQYF

len: 16
v_gene: TRBV13
d_gene: TRBD2
abundance: many
j_gene: TRBJ2-1
CDR3nt: TGTGCCAGCAGCTTAAGACGGGAGGCCTACTACAATGAGCAGTTCTTC
CDR3aa: CASSLRREAYYNEQFF

len: 16
v_gene: TRBV28
d_gene: TRBD2
abundance: few
j_gene: TRBJ2-2
CDR3nt: TGTGCCAACAGTTTAATAGCGGGAGAAGGGACCGGGGAGCTGTTTTTT
CDR3aa: CANSLIAGEGTGELFF

len: 17
v_gene: TRBV4-3
d_gene: NA
abundance: medium-sized
j_gene: TRBJ2-6
CDR3nt: TGCGCCAGCAGCCTGGGGGACCGACCCTCTGGGGCCAACGTCCTGACTTTC
CDR3aa: CASSLGDRPSGANVLTF

len: 14
v_gene: TRBV11-3
d_gene: NA
abundance: NA
j_gene: TRBJ1-1
CDR3nt: TGTGCCAGCAGCTTTTCCGGGATTACGAACAAAGCTTTCTTT
CDR3aa: CASSFSGITNKAFF

len: 14
v_gene: TRBV7-2
d_gene: NA
abundance: NA
j_gene: TRBJ2-3
CDR3nt: TGTGCCAGCATCCCGGTACGGATCACGGATACGCAGTATTTT
CDR3aa: CASIPVRITDTQYF

len: 11
v_gene: TRBV12-3/TRBV12-4
d_gene: NA
abundance: few
j_gene: TRBJ1-2
CDR3nt: TGTGCCAGCAGTTCCCGCCATGGCTACACCTTC
CDR3aa: CASSSRHGYTF

len: 15
v_gene: TRBV6-4
d_gene: TRBD2
abundance: medium-sized
j_gene: TRBJ2-1
CDR3nt: TGTGCCAGCAGTGACGGGTTAGCGGGAGGCATTCGGAAGTTCTTC
CDR3aa: CASSDGLAGGIRKFF

len: 16
v_gene: TRBV6-1
d_gene: NA
abundance: NA
j_gene: TRBJ1-2
CDR3nt: TGTGCCAGCAGTGAAAGTTGGGCCGAAGCTAACTATGGCTACACCTTC
CDR3aa: CASSESWAEANYGYTF

len: 14
v_gene: TRBV29-1
d_gene: TRBD2
abundance: many
j_gene: TRBJ2-7
CDR3nt: TGCAGCGTTGGCCTCCGGGGAGGGGCCTACGAGCAGTACTTC
CDR3aa: CSVGLRGGAYEQYF

len: 15
v_gene: TRBV6-6
d_gene: TRBD1
abundance: NA
j_gene: TRBJ1-4
CDR3nt: TGTGCCAGCAGTTATTCAGGGGGCATTAATGAAAAACTGTTTTTT
CDR3aa: CASSYSGGINEKLFF

len: 14
v_gene: TRBV18
d_gene: NA
abundance: NA
j_gene: TRBJ2-7
CDR3nt: TGTGCCAGCTCACCGGACAGCCCCTCCTACGAGCAGTACTTC
CDR3aa: CASSPDSPSYEQYF

len: 15
v_gene: TRBV4-3
d_gene: NA
abundance: many
j_gene: TRBJ1-5
CDR3nt: TGCGCCAGCAGCCAAGATGGGGTTAACAATCAGCCCCAGCATTTT
CDR3aa: CASSQDGVNNQPQHF

len: 16
v_gene: TRBV6-1
d_gene: NA
abundance: few
j_gene: TRBJ2-7
CDR3nt: TGTGCCATCAGTCGAATCGGTACAGCAGTAGGGTACGAGCAGTACTTC
CDR3aa: CAISRIGTAVGYEQYF

len: 15
v_gene: TRBV2
d_gene: TRBD2
abundance: many
j_gene: TRBJ2-2
CDR3nt: TGTGCCAGCTGTCTAGCGGGAGGGGCCACCGGGGAGCTGTTTTTT
CDR3aa: CASCLAGGATGELFF

len: 13
v_gene: TRBV11-2
d_gene: NA
abundance: NA
j_gene: TRBJ2-7
CDR3nt: TGTGCCAGCAGCCCCGGGAGTTCCTACGAGCAGTACTTC
CDR3aa: CASSPGSSYEQYF

len: 14
v_gene: TRBV15
d_gene: NA
abundance: NA
j_gene: TRBJ2-7
CDR3nt: TGTGCCACCAGCAGAGATCCCAGCTCCTACGAGCAGTACTTC
CDR3aa: CATSRDPSSYEQYF

len: 13
v_gene: TRBV11-2
d_gene: NA
abundance: NA
j_gene: TRBJ2-5
CDR3nt: TGTGCCAGCAGCTTGGGGTTGAAGGAGAACCAGTACTTC
CDR3aa: CASSLGLKENQYF

len: 18
v_gene: TRBV7-3
d_gene: NA
abundance: once
j_gene: TRBJ2-4
CDR3nt: TGTGCCAGCCCCTCCCTGCCGGGGGCGCAGGTGGCCAAAAACATTCAGTACTTC
CDR3aa: CASPSLPGAQVAKNIQYF

len: 15
v_gene: TRBV7-8
d_gene: TRBD1
abundance: NA
j_gene: TRBJ2-1
CDR3nt: TGTGCCAGCAGCCCCGGACAGGCCACAGACAATGAGCAGTTCTTC
CDR3aa: CASSPGQATDNEQFF

len: 15
v_gene: TRBV4-1
d_gene: NA
abundance: many
j_gene: TRBJ2-5
CDR3nt: TGCGCCAGCAGCCAAGGGGCAGGGGTCCAAGAGACCCAGTACTTC
CDR3aa: CASSQGAGVQETQYF

len: 14
v_gene: TRBV19
d_gene: NA
abundance: medium-sized
j_gene: TRBJ2-7
CDR3nt: TGTGCCAGTAGTATAGTGGACAGACCGGACGAGCAGTACTTC
CDR3aa: CASSIVDRPDEQYF

len: 12
v_gene: TRBV3-1
d_gene: NA
abundance: many
j_gene: TRBJ2-7
CDR3nt: TGTGCCAGCAGCCGGACAGCCTACGAGCAGTACTTC
CDR3aa: CASSRTAYEQYF

len: 14
v_gene: TRBV20-1
d_gene: NA
abundance: NA
j_gene: TRBJ1-1
CDR3nt: TGCAGTGCAACCCGACGGGGGCGGAACACTGAAGCTTTCTTT
CDR3aa: CSATRRGRNTEAFF

len: 15
v_gene: TRBV19
d_gene: NA
abundance: many
j_gene: TRBJ2-2
CDR3nt: TGTGCCAGTAGTATTGGACAGATAAACACCGGGGAGCTGTTTTTT
CDR3aa: CASSIGQINTGELFF

len: 16
v_gene: TRBV10-2
d_gene: TRBD1
abundance: NA
j_gene: TRBJ1-5
CDR3nt: TGCGCCAGCAGTGCGACAGGGGATTCTAGCAGTCAGCCCCAGCATTTT
CDR3aa: CASSATGDSSSQPQHF

len: 17
v_gene: TRBV4-2
d_gene: TRBD2
abundance: many
j_gene: TRBJ2-1
CDR3nt: TGTGCCAGCAGCCAGGATACACTAGCGGGAGAAGATGGTGAGCAGTTCTTC
CDR3aa: CASSQDTLAGEDGEQFF

len: 13
v_gene: TRBV20-1
d_gene: TRBD1
abundance: medium-sized
j_gene: TRBJ1-2
CDR3nt: TGCAGTGCTAGCGTCACAGGGGGCTATGGCTACACCTTC
CDR3aa: CSASVTGGYGYTF

len: 15
v_gene: TRBV4-2
d_gene: NA
abundance: many
j_gene: TRBJ1-2
CDR3nt: TGTGCCAGCAGCCAAGACCCAGTAGCTAACTATGGCTACACCTTC
CDR3aa: CASSQDPVANYGYTF

len: 13
v_gene: TRBV28
d_gene: NA
abundance: few
j_gene: TRBJ1-5
CDR3nt: TGTGCCAGCAGTTTTTTGGTGTTGGAGCCCCAGCATTTT
CDR3aa: CASSFLVLEPQHF

len: 17
v_gene: TRBV25-1
d_gene: TRBD2
abundance: few
j_gene: TRBJ2-3
CDR3nt: TGTGCCGGCAGTGTTTCCTTATTAGCGGGAGCTGGAGATATGCAGTATTTT
CDR3aa: CAGSVSLLAGAGDMQYF

len: 12
v_gene: TRBV20-1
d_gene: NA
abundance: few
j_gene: TRBJ2-3
CDR3nt: TGCAGTGCTGCAGGGGGGATATATACTCAGTATTTT
CDR3aa: CSAAGGIYTQYF

len: 17
v_gene: TRBV27
d_gene: TRBD2
abundance: NA
j_gene: TRBJ2-2
CDR3nt: TGTGCCAGCAGTTTATCGGCTAGCGGGACGAGAACCGGGGAGCTGTTTTTT
CDR3aa: CASSLSASGTRTGELFF

len: 16
v_gene: TRBV7-8
d_gene: NA
abundance: many
j_gene: TRBJ1-4
CDR3nt: TGTGCCAGCAGCTTAGCGAACGGGGGAGGAAGGGAAAAACTGTTTTTT
CDR3aa: CASSLANGGGREKLFF

len: 16
v_gene: TRBV11-2
d_gene: NA
abundance: NA
j_gene: TRBJ2-7
CDR3nt: TGTGCCAGCAGCTTAGTGGATTTCGGGGGCATATACGAGCAGTACTTC
CDR3aa: CASSLVDFGGIYEQYF

len: 11
v_gene: TRBV18
d_gene: NA
abundance: many
j_gene: TRBJ1-1
CDR3nt: TGTGCCAGCTCACCGAATACCGAAGCTTTCTTT
CDR3aa: CASSPNTEAFF

len: 15
v_gene: TRBV6-1
d_gene: TRBD1
abundance: medium-sized
j_gene: TRBJ2-7
CDR3nt: TGTGCCAGCAGTGAAAAGGACAGGCTCTCCTACGAGCAGTACTTC
CDR3aa: CASSEKDRLSYEQYF

len: 16
v_gene: TRBV9
d_gene: NA
abundance: few
j_gene: TRBJ2-5
CDR3nt: TGTGCCAGCAGCGTCCCCCACTGGCTACCATGGGAGACCCAGTACTTC
CDR3aa: CASSVPHWLPWETQYF

len: 15
v_gene: TRBV7-3
d_gene: NA
abundance: few
j_gene: TRBJ2-1
CDR3nt: TGTGCCAGCATCTTATACGAGGTTGGGTGGAATGAGCATTTCTTC
CDR3aa: CASILYEVGWNEHFF

len: 17
v_gene: TRBV6-5
d_gene: TRBD2
abundance: many
j_gene: TRBJ2-1
CDR3nt: TGTGCCAGCATCCCCCACGGGGCGGGAGGGCTGTACAATGAGCAGTTCTTC
CDR3aa: CASIPHGAGGLYNEQFF

len: 13
v_gene: TRBV30
d_gene: NA
abundance: medium-sized
j_gene: TRBJ2-6
CDR3nt: TGTGCCTGGGAAAAGTCCGGGGCCAACGTCCTGACTTTC
CDR3aa: CAWEKSGANVLTF

len: 14
v_gene: TRBV30
d_gene: TRBD2
abundance: medium-sized
j_gene: TRBJ2-1
CDR3nt: TGTGCCTGTACGCGGGAGGGCCTAGGGAATGAGCAGTTCTTC
CDR3aa: CACTREGLGNEQFF

len: 18
v_gene: TRBV6-5
d_gene: TRBD2
abundance: many
j_gene: TRBJ2-2
CDR3nt: TGTGCCAGCAGTTACTCGGGAGGGTTTGAGGCTAGCACCGGGGAGCTGTTTTTT
CDR3aa: CASSYSGGFEASTGELFF

len: 17
v_gene: TRBV20-1
d_gene: NA
abundance: NA
j_gene: TRBJ2-3
CDR3nt: TGCAGTGCTAGAACGGTAGGCAGGGGTCGCCTCACAGATACGCAGTATTTT
CDR3aa: CSARTVGRGRLTDTQYF

len: 15
v_gene: TRBV20-1
d_gene: NA
abundance: medium-sized
j_gene: TRBJ1-1
CDR3nt: TGCAGTGCTAGAGGGTGGAGGATAAGGGACACTGAAGCTTTCTTT
CDR3aa: CSARGWRIRDTEAFF

len: 16
v_gene: TRBV20-1
d_gene: NA
abundance: many
j_gene: TRBJ2-3
CDR3nt: TGCAGTGCTAGAGAGGGGGGGGCCCTTATGGGCAATACGCAGTATTTT
CDR3aa: CSAREGGALMGNTQYF

len: 16
v_gene: TRBV20-1
d_gene: TRBD1
abundance: many
j_gene: TRBJ2-3
CDR3nt: TGCAGTGCTAGAGATCGTCCGGGACAGGCCACAGATACGCAGTATTTT
CDR3aa: CSARDRPGQATDTQYF

len: 13
v_gene: TRBV10-3
d_gene: NA
abundance: many
j_gene: TRBJ1-1
CDR3nt: TGTGCCACCTGGGAAGGGGACGGTACTGAAGCTTTCTTT
CDR3aa: CATWEGDGTEAFF

len: 13
v_gene: TRBV20-1
d_gene: NA
abundance: once
j_gene: TRBJ2-7
CDR3nt: TGCAGTGCCCAGTTGACGCGAAACTACGAGCAGTACTTC
CDR3aa: CSAQLTRNYEQYF

len: 14
v_gene: TRBV28
d_gene: TRBD1
abundance: few
j_gene: TRBJ1-5
CDR3nt: TGTGCCAGCAACCCGGACAGGGGGAATAAGCCCCAGCATTTT
CDR3aa: CASNPDRGNKPQHF

len: 18
v_gene: TRBV5-1
d_gene: NA
abundance: NA
j_gene: TRBJ2-2
CDR3nt: TGCGCCAGCAGCTTGGTGGCTAGCGTGAGCTCCCGGGCCGGGGAGCTGTTCTTT
CDR3aa: CASSLVASVSSRAGELFF

len: 17
v_gene: TRBV4-3
d_gene: NA
abundance: NA
j_gene: TRBJ2-2
CDR3nt: TGCGCCAGCAGCCCCTCGGGACGGGTGGCGGTCACCGGGGAGCTGTTTTTT
CDR3aa: CASSPSGRVAVTGELFF